This TCR beta chain emerged from a study of blood T cell repertoires in COVID-19. Study overall: Collection of acute and convalescent COVID-19 samples took place in the United States, Italy and Spain. T cells, B-cell-depleted T cells, or PBMCs provided the cDNA or gDNA that served as material.

Under the authors' procedure: Amplified reference gene primers provided the basis for estimating nucleated cell counts. Sequenced by immunoSEQ multiplex PCR; TCRdb stores in-frame clones only, minus some. V, J and clone size derive from that table, while D and trimming were established from the DNA sequence. The sample lists about 50,000 clones, approximately 80% occurring once. Trimming shortened V by 7 bases and J by 6 bases, and 15 bases separated the two germline ends. CDR3 length equals 13 residues. The sample taken for sequencing was peripheral blood. The source of this sequence is a woman older than 75 with COVID-19, enrolled during active disease. The rearrangement links TRBV12-3 or TRBV12-4 to TRBJ1-2, with D uncertain. The CDR3 spells CASTARGFDGYTF. CDR3 nucleotide sequence: TGTGCCAGCACCGCCCGCGGGTTCGATGGCTACACCTTC.